This TCR beta chain came from a study of cytomegalovirus exposure and HLA in healthy donors. Study conclusions and caveats: A later analysis linked a missense variant in DCLRE1C to the trimming of TCR beta V and J genes.

Primers: 60 Vbeta forward and 13 Jbeta reverse. The table came from immunoSEQ multiplex PCR; TCRdb's copy has only in-frame clones and leaves some out. The data show about 140,000 clones, around 85% seen once. As concerns this clone: Its antigen is unidentified.

The V gene's germline CDR1 is LNHDA and CDR2 SQIVND (reference sequence). This CDR3 region has 15 residues. J lost 3 bases, V lost 4 bases, and 7 bases had no gene match. This receptor was identified in a female donor in good health and CMV-seronegative. Sequences were obtained from PBMCs. V is TRBV19 and J is TRBJ1-2; 8 nucleotides line up with TRBD1. The DNA of the CDR3 is TGTGCCAGTAGTAAGGCCCCGGGACAGGACTATGGCTACACCTTC. Translated, it gives CASSKAPGQDYGYTF.